This entry describes one T cell receptor (beta chain). Its antigen is still unknown. Trimming took 2 bases from V and 2 from J, leaving 7 bases between them. The germline V gene has CDR1 MNHEY and CDR2 SMNVEV (reference sequence). The CDR3 runs 14 residues. The data are from a study of vaccination and CD4 T cells after COVID-19. At the level of the study: Each enrolled participant received a two-dose regimen of either BNT162b2 or mRNA-1273 vaccine. From HCoV-229E, HCoV-OC43, HCoV-NL63 and SARS-CoV-2, overlapping spike peptides were used to stimulate the cells.

Treatment defined: roughly 10-day PBMC culture with coronavirus spike peptide pools or control peptides (ViraFEST assay). Findings and limits, study-wide: Convalescent patients displayed a median about 85% of reactive clones emerging only post-vaccination.

Cultured CD4+ T cell DNA underwent sequencing with the Oncomine TCR Beta short-read assay. TCRdb re-analysed the PCR reads in MiXCR, keeping a single row per CDR3 protein. The table lists around 7,000 distinct CDR3 sequences, around four fifths of them singletons. The receptor's source is a human donor who had recovered from COVID-19. The source material was CD4+ T cells from blood, cultured in vitro. The chain has TRBV27 and TRBJ1-5; a possible D gene is TRBD1 (6 bases). The CDR3 sequence: CASSLRGGNQPQHF. The CDR3 DNA reads as TGTGCCAGCAGTTTAAGGGGGGGCAATCAGCCCCAGCATTTT.